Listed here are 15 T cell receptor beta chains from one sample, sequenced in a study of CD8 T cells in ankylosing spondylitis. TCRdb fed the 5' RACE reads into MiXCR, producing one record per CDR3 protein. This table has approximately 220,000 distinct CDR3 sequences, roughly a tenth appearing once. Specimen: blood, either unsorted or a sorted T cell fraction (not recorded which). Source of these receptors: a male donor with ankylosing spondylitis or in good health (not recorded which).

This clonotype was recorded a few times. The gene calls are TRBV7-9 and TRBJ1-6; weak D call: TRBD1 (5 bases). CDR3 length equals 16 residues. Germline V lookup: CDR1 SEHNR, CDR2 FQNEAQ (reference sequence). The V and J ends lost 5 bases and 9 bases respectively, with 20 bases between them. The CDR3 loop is CASSRQLRDQGSPLHF. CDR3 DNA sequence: TGTGCCAGCAGCCGCCAACTCAGGGATCAGGGTTCACCCCTCCACTTT.

CDR3 sequence: CASSPRASGGPSTDTQYF. In DNA, the CDR3 is TGTGCCAGCAGTCCCCGGGCTAGCGGGGGACCTAGCACAGATACGCAGTATTTT. This chain connects TRBV12-3 or TRBV12-4 to TRBJ2-3; TRBD2 matches at 10 bases. With V trimmed by 5 bases and J by 0 bases, 11 bases remained unmatched. The CDR3 is 18 residues long.

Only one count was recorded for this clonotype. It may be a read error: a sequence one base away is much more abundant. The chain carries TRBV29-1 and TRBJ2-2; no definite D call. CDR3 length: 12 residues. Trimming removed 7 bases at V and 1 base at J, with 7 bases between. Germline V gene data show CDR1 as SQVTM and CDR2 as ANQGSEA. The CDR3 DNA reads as TGCAGCGCTGACGGGAACACCGGGGAGCTGTTTTTT. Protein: CSADGNTGELFF.

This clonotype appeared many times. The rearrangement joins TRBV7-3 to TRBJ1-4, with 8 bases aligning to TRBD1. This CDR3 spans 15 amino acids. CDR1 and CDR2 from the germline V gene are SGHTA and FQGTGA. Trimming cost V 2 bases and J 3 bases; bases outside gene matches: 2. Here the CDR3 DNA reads TGTGCCAGCAGCTTAGCAGGGGGCGCTAATGAAAAACTGTTTTTT. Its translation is CASSLAGGANEKLFF.

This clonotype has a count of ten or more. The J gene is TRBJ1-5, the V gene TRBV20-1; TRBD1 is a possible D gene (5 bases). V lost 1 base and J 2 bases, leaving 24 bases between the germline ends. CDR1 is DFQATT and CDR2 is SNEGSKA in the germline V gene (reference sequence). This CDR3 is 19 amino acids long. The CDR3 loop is CSARVALLRDSIRNQPQHF. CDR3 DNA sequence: TGCAGTGCTAGAGTGGCTCTCCTTCGGGACTCCATTCGCAATCAGCCCCAGCATTTT.

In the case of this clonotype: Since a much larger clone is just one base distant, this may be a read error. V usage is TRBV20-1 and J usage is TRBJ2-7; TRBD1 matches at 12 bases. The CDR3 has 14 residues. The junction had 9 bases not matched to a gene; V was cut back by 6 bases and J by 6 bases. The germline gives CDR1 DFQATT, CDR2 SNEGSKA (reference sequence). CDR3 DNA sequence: TGCAGTGCGGGCCCGGGACAGGGGGCAAGCGAGCAGTACTTC. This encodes CSAGPGQGASEQYF.

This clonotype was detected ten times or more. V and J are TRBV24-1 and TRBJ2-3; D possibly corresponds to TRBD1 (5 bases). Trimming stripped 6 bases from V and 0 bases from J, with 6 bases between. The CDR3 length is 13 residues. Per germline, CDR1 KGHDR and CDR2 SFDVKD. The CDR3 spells CATSQGSTDTQYF. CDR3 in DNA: TGTGCCACCAGTCAGGGCAGCACAGATACGCAGTATTTT.

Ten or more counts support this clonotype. In DNA, the CDR3 is TGTGCCAGCAGCCGACCTAGGAGCACAGATACGCAGTATTTT. This translates into CASSRPRSTDTQYF. V gene TRBV7-8 combines with J gene TRBJ2-3; D unresolved. Trimming stripped 5 bases from V and 0 bases from J, with 9 bases between. Germline CDR1 is SGHVS and CDR2 is FQNEAQ. The CDR3 has 14 residues. Full variable domain (remainder filled in from reference TRBV7-8 and TRBJ2-3): GAGVSQSPRYKVAKRGQDVALRCDPISGHVSLFWYQQALGQGPEFLTYFQNEAQLDKSGLPSDRFFAERPEGSVSTLKIQRTQQEDSAVYLCASSRPRSTDTQYFGPGTRLTVL.

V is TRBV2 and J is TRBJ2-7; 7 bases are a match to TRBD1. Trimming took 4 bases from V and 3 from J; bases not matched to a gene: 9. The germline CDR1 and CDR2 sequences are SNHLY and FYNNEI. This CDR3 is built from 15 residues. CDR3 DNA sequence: TGTGCCAGCAGTGTCGAACCGACAGGGTACTACGAGCAGTACTTC. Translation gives CASSVEPTGYYEQYF. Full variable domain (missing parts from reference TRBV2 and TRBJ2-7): EPEVTQTPSHQVTQMGQEVILRCVPISNHLYFYWYRQILGQKVEFLVSFYNNEISEKSEIFDDQFSVERPDGSNFTLKIRSTKLEDSAMYFCASSVEPTGYYEQYFGPGTRLTVT.

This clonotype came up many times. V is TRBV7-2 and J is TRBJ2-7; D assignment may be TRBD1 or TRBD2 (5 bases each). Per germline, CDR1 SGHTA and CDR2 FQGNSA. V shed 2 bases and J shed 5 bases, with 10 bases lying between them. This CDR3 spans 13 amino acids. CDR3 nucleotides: TGTGCCAGCAGCTTAACGGGGACGCACGAGCAGTACTTC. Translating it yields CASSLTGTHEQYF.

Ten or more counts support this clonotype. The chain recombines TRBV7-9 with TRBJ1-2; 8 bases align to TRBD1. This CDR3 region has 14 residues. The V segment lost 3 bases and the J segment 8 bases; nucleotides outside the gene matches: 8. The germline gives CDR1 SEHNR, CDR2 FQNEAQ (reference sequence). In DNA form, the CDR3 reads TGTGCCAGCAGCTTTTCCGGGACAGGTGACGGCTACACCTTC. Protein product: CASSFSGTGDGYTF.

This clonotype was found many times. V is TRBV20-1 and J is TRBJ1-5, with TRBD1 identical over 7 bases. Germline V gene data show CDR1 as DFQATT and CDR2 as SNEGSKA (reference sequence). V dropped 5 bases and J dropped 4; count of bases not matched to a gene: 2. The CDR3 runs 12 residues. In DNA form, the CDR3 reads TGCAGTGCTGGGACAGCGAATCAGCCCCAGCATTTT. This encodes CSAGTANQPQHF.

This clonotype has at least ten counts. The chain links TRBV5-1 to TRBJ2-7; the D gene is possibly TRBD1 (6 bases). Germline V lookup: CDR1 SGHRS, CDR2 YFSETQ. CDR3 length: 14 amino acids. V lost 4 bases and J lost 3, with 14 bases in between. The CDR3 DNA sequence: TGCGCCAGCAGCCCTACCCAGGGGATCTACGAGCAGTACTTC. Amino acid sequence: CASSPTQGIYEQYF.

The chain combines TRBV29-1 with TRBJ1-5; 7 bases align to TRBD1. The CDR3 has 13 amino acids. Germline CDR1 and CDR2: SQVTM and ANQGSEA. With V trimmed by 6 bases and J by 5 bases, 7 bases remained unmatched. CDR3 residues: CSVGSDRDQPQHF. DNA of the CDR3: TGCAGCGTCGGCTCCGACAGGGATCAGCCCCAGCATTTT.

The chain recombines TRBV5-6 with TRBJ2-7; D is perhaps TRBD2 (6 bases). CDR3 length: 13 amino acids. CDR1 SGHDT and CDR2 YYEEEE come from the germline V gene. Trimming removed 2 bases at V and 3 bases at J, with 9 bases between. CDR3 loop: CASSFGGFYEQYF. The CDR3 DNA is TGTGCCAGCAGCTTCGGGGGTTTCTACGAGCAGTACTTC.